Below are 5 T cell receptor beta chains sequenced from a single sample in a study of neurological immune-mediated disorders. TCRdb re-called the 5' RACE reads through MiXCR, storing one row per CDR3 protein. The table records approximately 70,000 distinct CDR3 sequences, about 5% of them present only once. The sample taken for sequencing was PBMCs. These receptors came from a woman aged 70 to 79 with multiple sclerosis.

This clonotype was found many times. The rearrangement joins TRBV3-1 to TRBJ2-1; no clear D gene. The CDR3 has 12 residues. Germline CDR1 reads LGHDT; CDR2 reads YNNKEL (reference sequence). Trimming removed 1 base at V and 6 bases at J, with 4 bases between. CDR3 in amino acids: CASSQVPNEQFF. CDR3 DNA: TGTGCCAGCAGCCAAGTCCCCAATGAGCAGTTCTTC.

The rearrangement uses TRBV5-1 and TRBJ1-2; TRBD1 matches at 9 bases. Per the germline V gene, CDR1 is SGHRS and CDR2 is YFSETQ. This CDR3 is 17 amino acids long. Unmatched junction bases numbered 12, after V lost 0 bases and J lost 6 bases. The CDR3 protein is CASSLAGTGMILDGYTF. CDR3 coding DNA: TGCGCCAGCAGCTTGGCCGGGACAGGGATGATCCTTGATGGCTACACCTTC. Together with reference TRBV5-1 and TRBJ1-2, the CDR3 gives the full variable domain: KAGVTQTPRYLIKTRGQQVTLSCSPISGHRSVSWYQQTPGQGLQFLFEYFSETQRNKGNFPGRFSGRQFSNSRSEMNVSTLELGDSALYLCASSLAGTGMILDGYTFGSGTRLTVV.

This clonotype has ten or more counts. V usage is TRBV5-1 and J usage is TRBJ2-1; either TRBD1 or TRBD2 may fit D (5 bases each). The length of the CDR3 is 13 residues. Germline assignment: CDR1 SGHRS and CDR2 YFSETQ. Trimming removed 7 bases at V and 6 bases at J, with 14 bases between. CDR3 amino acids: CASGADGVNEQFF. The CDR3, as DNA: TGCGCCAGCGGGGCGGACGGGGTCAATGAGCAGTTCTTC.

The V call is TRBV28, the J call TRBJ2-3; TRBD2 agrees at 9 bases. CDR3 length: 17 residues. V trimming: 3 bases; J trimming: 3 bases; junction bases outside the gene matches: 10. CDR1 and CDR2 from the germline V gene are MDHEN and SYDVKM. The CDR3, as DNA: TGTGCCAGCAGTTTCATAACTAGCGGGTCGCGTACAGATACGCAGTATTTT. It specifies CASSFITSGSRTDTQYF.

This clonotype was detected ten times or more. This rearrangement joins TRBV12-3 or TRBV12-4 to TRBJ2-1, with D possibly matching TRBD1 (6 bases). This CDR3 is 12 amino acids long. Trimming shortened V by 3 bases and J by 9 bases, and 9 bases separated the two germline ends. The CDR3 nucleotides are TGTGCCAGCAGTTTCGACAGGAGTGAGCAGTTCTTC. Translation: CASSFDRSEQFF.